The rows below give T cell receptor beta chains drawn from one sample of a study of cytomegalovirus exposure and HLA in healthy donors. The repertoire was sequenced with immunoSEQ multiplex PCR; TCRdb's copy has only in-frame clones and lacks some. The table includes about 140,000 clones, about 84% detected once. Input material: PBMCs. These receptor sequences come from a man between 45 and 60 years old in good health and CMV-seronegative. CDR3s include the opening cysteine and the closing phenylalanine or tryptophan. D genes are given only for firm matches. A clone size is listed for some rows: how often the clone was seen (once, few, many), or a class if it is expanded.

>-|-|TRBV7-8|TRBJ1-1
CASSSDTLNTEAFF
TGTGCCAGCAGCTCAGACACGTTGAACACTGAAGCTTTCTTT
>-|TRBD1|TRBV6-6|TRBJ1-5
CASSLDRGNQPQHF
TGTGCCAGCAGTTTGGACAGGGGCAATCAGCCCCAGCATTTT
>-|-|TRBV5-1|TRBJ2-3
CASSPDSTDTQYF
TGCGCCAGCAGCCCGGACAGTACAGATACGCAGTATTTT
>-|-|TRBV19|TRBJ1-1
CASLQGWTEAFF
TGTGCCAGTCTTCAGGGGTGGACTGAAGCTTTCTTT
>-|TRBD1|TRBV4-2|TRBJ1-5
CASSQDSLGTGGDQPQHF
TGTGCCAGCAGCCAAGATTCGTTAGGGACAGGGGGCGATCAGCCCCAGCATTTT
>-|-|TRBV5-1|TRBJ2-2
CASSATGNTGELFF
TGCGCCAGCAGCGCGACAGGGAACACCGGGGAGCTGTTTTTT
>once|-|TRBV5-8|TRBJ1-2
CASSFRVSGYGYTF
TGTGCCAGCAGCTTTAGAGTCTCGGGCTATGGCTACACCTTC
>once|TRBD1|TRBV30|TRBJ1-1
CAWSVRTGLGTEAFF
TGTGCCTGGAGTGTTCGGACAGGGTTGGGAACTGAAGCTTTCTTT
>once|-|TRBV15|TRBJ1-2
CATSRDHPGLSGYTF
TGTGCCACCAGCAGAGATCACCCGGGTTTAAGCGGCTACACCTTC
>few|TRBD1|TRBV6-1|TRBJ1-6
CASSETGGLHSPLHF
TGTGCCAGCAGTGAGACAGGGGGCTTGCATTCACCCCTCCACTTT
>-|TRBD1|TRBV6-1|TRBJ1-5
CASSETGQGSQPQHF
TGTGCCAGCAGTGAAACCGGACAGGGGAGTCAGCCCCAGCATTTT
>-|TRBD1|TRBV7-9|TRBJ1-1
CASSPTGPTEAFF
TGTGCCAGCAGCCCGACAGGGCCCACTGAAGCTTTCTTT
>few|-|TRBV5-6|TRBJ1-1
CASSLVVGGSEAFF
TGTGCCAGCAGCTTGGTAGTAGGGGGTTCTGAAGCTTTCTTT
>-|TRBD1|TRBV6-1|TRBJ2-2
CAGTGQGSGELFF
TGTGCCGGGACGGGACAGGGATCCGGGGAGCTGTTTTTT
>-|TRBD2|TRBV6-1|TRBJ2-5
CASSEQLAGETQYF
TGTGCCAGCAGTGAACAACTAGCGGGAGAGACCCAGTACTTC
>-|TRBD1|TRBV5-4|TRBJ2-7
CASSLKDRSTYEQYF
TGTGCCAGCAGCCTGAAGGACAGGAGTACCTACGAGCAGTACTTC
>-|TRBD1|TRBV19|TRBJ1-5
CASSFRGQGGSNQPQHF
TGTGCCAGTAGTTTCAGGGGCCAGGGGGGCTCAAATCAGCCCCAGCATTTT
>few|-|TRBV5-6|TRBJ2-4
CASSLRRENIQYF
TGTGCCAGCAGTTTGAGGCGGGAAAACATTCAGTACTTC
>-|-|TRBV6-1|TRBJ1-5
CASSEVGTPGYQPQHF
TGTGCCAGCAGTGAAGTCGGGACACCTGGTTATCAGCCCCAGCATTTT
>-|-|TRBV4-2|TRBJ1-4
CASSQVIPLREGKLFF
TGTGCCAGCAGCCAAGTAATACCTCTCAGGGAGGGAAAACTGTTTTTT
>-|-|TRBV9|TRBJ1-1
CASSVADTEAFF
TGTGCCAGCAGCGTGGCAGACACTGAAGCTTTCTTT
>-|-|TRBV11-2|TRBJ2-2
CASSLLRGGGELFF
TGTGCCAGCAGCTTATTGCGGGGTGGGGGGGAGCTGTTTTTT
>-|TRBD1|TRBV28|TRBJ2-1
CASSPGQGSRNEQFF
TGTGCCAGCAGCCCGGGACAGGGATCGAGAAATGAGCAGTTCTTC
>few|-|TRBV19|TRBJ1-2
CASSIRVTNYGYTF
TGTGCCAGTAGTATCAGGGTGACGAACTATGGCTACACCTTC
>-|TRBD1|TRBV28|TRBJ1-1
CASRRQGAVTEAFF
TGTGCCAGCAGAAGACAGGGGGCGGTTACTGAAGCTTTCTTT
>-|-|TRBV7-6|TRBJ2-1
CASSLATGGTAYNEQFF
TGTGCCAGCAGCTTAGCGACGGGGGGGACAGCCTACAATGAGCAGTTCTTC
>-|TRBD2|TRBV9|TRBJ2-6
CASSVGASGGSGANVLTF
TGTGCCAGCAGCGTAGGGGCTAGCGGGGGGTCTGGGGCCAACGTCCTGACTTTC
>once|TRBD1|TRBV28|TRBJ1-2
CASSLHLSGTGGPYGYTF
TGTGCCAGCAGCCTTCACCTCTCCGGGACAGGGGGCCCCTATGGCTACACCTTC
>-|-|TRBV6-1|TRBJ2-7
CASSGGWSYEQYF
TGTGCCAGCAGTGGAGGCTGGTCCTACGAGCAGTACTTC
>-|-|TRBV21-1|TRBJ2-1
CASSLTAGRINEQFF
TGTGCCAGCAGTTTGACGGCGGGAAGGATTAATGAGCAGTTCTTC
>-|-|TRBV15|TRBJ2-5
CASRKGLGQETQYF
TGTGCCTCCCGGAAGGGGTTGGGACAAGAGACCCAGTACTTC
>-|-|TRBV5-1|TRBJ2-3
CASTPGLKVGDTQYF
TGCGCCAGTACACCGGGACTGAAGGTCGGGGATACGCAGTATTTT
>-|TRBD1|TRBV5-8|TRBJ1-4
CASSSQRQGSTNEKLFF
TGTGCCAGCAGCAGCCAGCGACAGGGTTCAACTAATGAAAAACTGTTTTTT
>-|TRBD1|TRBV9|TRBJ1-1
CASSVGGTGMNTEAFF
TGTGCCAGCAGCGTAGGGGGGACAGGAATGAACACTGAAGCTTTCTTT
>-|-|TRBV6-5|TRBJ2-7
CASSLRDGKHEQYF
TGTGCCAGCAGCCTGCGGGACGGGAAGCACGAGCAGTACTTC
>-|-|TRBV25-1|TRBJ1-2
CASSEGPYGYTF
TGTGCCAGCAGTGAAGGGCCGTATGGCTACACCTTC
>-|-|TRBV2|TRBJ2-5
CATKREAKGEETQYF
TGTGCCACCAAAAGGGAAGCTAAGGGGGAGGAGACCCAGTACTTC
>-|-|TRBV6-4|TRBJ2-6
CASSDLRAGANVLTF
TGTGCCAGCAGTGATTTGCGGGCTGGGGCCAACGTCCTGACTTTC
>-|-|TRBV2|TRBJ1-1
CASTEREFYTEAFF
TGTGCCAGCACGGAAAGGGAGTTCTACACTGAAGCTTTCTTT
>few|TRBD1|TRBV9|TRBJ1-1
CASSPRQGTNTEAFF
TGTGCCAGCAGCCCCCGACAGGGAACCAACACTGAAGCTTTCTTT
>-|-|TRBV28|TRBJ1-6
CASSSADTKNSPLHF
TGTGCCAGCAGTTCGGCCGACACCAAAAATTCACCCCTCCACTTT
>-|-|TRBV7-3|TRBJ2-3
CASSAVGGGSVGTDTQYF
TGTGCCAGCAGCGCGGTGGGGGGCGGGAGCGTGGGCACAGATACGCAGTATTTT
>-|TRBD1|TRBV5-1|TRBJ2-7
CASSLGGTASYEQYF
TGCGCCAGCAGCTTGGGAGGGACAGCCTCCTACGAGCAGTACTTC
>few|-|TRBV6-6|TRBJ1-1
CASHEPFEAFF
TGTGCCAGCCACGAGCCCTTTGAAGCTTTCTTT
>-|-|TRBV10-1|TRBJ2-2
CASGGPAGELFF
TGCGCCAGCGGAGGGCCGGCCGGGGAGCTGTTTTTT
>-|-|TRBV30|TRBJ1-2
CAWSVHGNYGYTF
TGTGCCTGGAGTGTACACGGGAACTATGGCTACACCTTC
>-|-|TRBV2|TRBJ1-4
CASSERARTTNEKLFF
TGTGCCAGCAGTGAGAGAGCACGAACAACTAATGAAAAACTGTTTTTT
>-|-|TRBV29-1|TRBJ1-1
CSVVWGRTTNTEAFF
TGCAGCGTTGTTTGGGGCAGGACGACGAACACTGAAGCTTTCTTT
>-|-|TRBV19|TRBJ1-5
CASSIRQDSNQPQHF
TGTGCCAGTAGTATACGCCAGGATAGCAATCAGCCCCAGCATTTT
>-|TRBD1|TRBV11-2|TRBJ2-7
CASSLRLDRESSYEQYF
TGTGCCAGCAGTTTGCGACTCGACAGGGAAAGCTCCTACGAGCAGTACTTC
>-|-|TRBV10-1|TRBJ2-7
CASSDGGDEQYF
TGCGCCAGCAGCGATGGAGGGGACGAGCAGTACTTC
>-|TRBD1|TRBV6-1|TRBJ2-7
CASKLGGSYEQYF
TGTGCCAGCAAGTTAGGGGGCAGCTACGAGCAGTACTTC